The clone carrying this T cell receptor (beta chain) was picked up a small number of times. Its antigen is undetermined. This entry belongs to a study of T cell repertoires in cytomegalovirus infection. In the study overall: Public TCR beta signatures provided an indication of both CMV infection and a matching HLA type.

The J segment lost 11 bases and the V segment lost 3 bases, leaving 15 bases of the junction unmatched. The CDR3 is made up of 15 amino acids. The V gene's germline CDR1 is SEHNR and CDR2 FQNEAQ (reference sequence). MiXCR, run by TCRdb on the reads, gives a single entry per CDR3 protein. The profile shows approximately 180,000 distinct CDR3 sequences, about 15% of them singletons. General study points: Adding up the frequency of public TCR beta families identified people who carried CMV plus the relevant HLA. The study found HLA-C-restricted CMV-specific TCR beta clonotypes dominating the ex vivo response.

This receptor was taken from a human donor in good health (CMV status not recorded). Some clones in this sample may be carry-over from other donors' samples. Specimen: CD8+ T cells from PBMCs. The rearrangement joins TRBV7-9 to TRBJ1-1; 7 bases fit TRBD1. CDR3 in amino acids: CASSFPDRALPWAFF. CDR3 sequence (DNA): TGTGCCAGCAGCTTCCCAGACAGGGCCCTTCCATGGGCTTTCTTT.